Shown below are 2 T cell receptor beta chains from a single sample sequenced in a study of spatial heterogeneity in lung cancer. These receptors have no identified antigens. Time point given: sample taken at primary tumor resection. TCRdb reprocessed the 5' RACE reads with MiXCR, giving one entry per CDR3 protein. The repertoire holds 20,000 to 30,000 distinct CDR3 sequences, with 8% to 10% as singletons. Study conclusions and caveats: Counts of expanded alpha and beta TCRs within tumors tracked the tumor nonsynonymous mutation count.

Specimen: lung tumor tissue, collected at surgery. The origin of the receptors is a male donor with early-stage non-small cell lung cancer.

This clonotype has just a few counts. The chain employs TRBV14 and TRBJ2-7, with TRBD1 as a possible D gene (6 bases). V gave up 4 bases and J gave up 0 bases, with 10 bases separating them. CDR3 length: 14 residues. From germline, CDR1 is SGHDN and CDR2 FVKESK. CDR3 sequence (DNA): TGTGCCAGCAGCCGGACAGCTCCCTCCTACGAGCAGTACTTC. Residues: CASSRTAPSYEQYF.

This clonotype has a count of ten or more. The chain uses TRBV25-1 and TRBJ2-2, with 9 bases that match TRBD2. This CDR3 region has 16 residues. V shed 4 bases, J shed 0 bases, and the junction held 3 bases outside the gene matches. The germline V gene encodes CDR1 MGHDK and CDR2 SYGVNS. CDR3 residues: CASSARLAANTGELFF. The CDR3 nucleotides are TGTGCCAGCAGTGCCCGACTAGCGGCGAACACCGGGGAGCTGTTTTTT.